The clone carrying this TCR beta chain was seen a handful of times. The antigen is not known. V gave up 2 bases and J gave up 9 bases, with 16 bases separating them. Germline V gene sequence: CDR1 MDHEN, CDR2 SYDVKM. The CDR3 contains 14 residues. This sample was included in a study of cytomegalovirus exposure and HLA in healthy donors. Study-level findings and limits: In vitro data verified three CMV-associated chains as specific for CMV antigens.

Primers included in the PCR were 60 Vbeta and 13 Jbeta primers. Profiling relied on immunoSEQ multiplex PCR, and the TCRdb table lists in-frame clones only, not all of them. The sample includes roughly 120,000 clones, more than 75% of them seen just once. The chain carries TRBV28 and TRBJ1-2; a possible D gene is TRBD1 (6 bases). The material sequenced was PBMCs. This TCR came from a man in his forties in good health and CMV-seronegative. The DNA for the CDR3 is TGTGCCAGCAGTTTAGGAGACAGGCAAAGGAGCTACACCTTC. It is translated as CASSLGDRQRSYTF.